This TCR beta chain was identified during a study of blood T cells in healthy people across ages. It was with a sample-barcoded 5' primer and a J-beta primer mix that a second PCR of about 6 to 12 cycles was run. A template-switch adaptor that had 12 random nucleotides put a tag on each cDNA molecule. One entry per CDR3 protein, called by TCRdb with MiXCR from the 5' RACE reads. The table has roughly 730,000 distinct CDR3 sequences, around three fifths seen once. This clonotype was seen only a few times. What it recognizes is unknown. Germline V lookup: CDR1 MDHEN, CDR2 SYDVKM. Trimming stripped 4 bases from V and 8 bases from J, with 18 bases between. The CDR3 is 15 amino acids. Findings and caveats of the study: Per million T cells, TCR beta diversity dropped about linearly as age rose. Donors of long life had a larger count of naive CD4+ cells and greater diversity than aged donors.

The clonotype was recovered from a man in his forties in good health. The specimen sequenced was blood. The chain employs TRBV28 and TRBJ2-1; D not certain. CDR3 loop: CASSYRAPEKYEQFF. The CDR3 coding sequence is TGTGCCAGCAGTTACCGGGCTCCCGAGAAGTATGAGCAGTTCTTC.